Below, 21 T cell receptor beta chains from the same sample are listed, as sequenced in a study of vaccination effects on CD4 cells after COVID-19. The antigens of these receptors remain unknown. Clones were read by immunoSEQ multiplex PCR, and TCRdb kept only the in-frame ones, dropping some. This sample yields around 27,000 clones, of which 65% are seen a single time; around a tenth belongs to the top ten. The culture ran for 10 to 11 days, and then CD4+ T cells were isolated. The material was CD4+ T cells from PBMCs cultured without peptide, obtained before COVID-19 vaccination. All receptors derive from a human donor who received a COVID-19 vaccine.

This chain links TRBV3-1 (or the pseudogene TRBV3-2) with TRBJ1-2; no clear D gene. The germline CDR1 and CDR2 sequences are LGHDT and YNNKEL (reference sequence). The V end lost 3 bases, the J end lost 5 bases, and 16 bases lay between the germline ends. The CDR3 extends over 15 amino acids. CDR3 residues: CASSQVGAGEYGYTF. CDR3 nucleotide sequence: TGTGCCAGCAGCCAGGTCGGAGCAGGAGAATATGGCTACACCTTC.

The chain is built from TRBV29-1 and TRBJ2-3; D is unclear. Trimming shortened V by 7 bases and J by 0 bases, and 8 bases separated the two germline ends. The CDR3 contains 12 residues. The V gene's germline CDR1 is SQVTM and CDR2 ANQGSEA. CDR3 amino acids: CSGSRSTDTQYF. CDR3 bases: TGCAGCGGCTCTAGAAGCACAGATACGCAGTATTTT.

The chain links TRBV6-4 to TRBJ2-3; 8 bases line up with TRBD1. V gave up 2 bases and J gave up 4 bases; unmatched junction bases: 2. The V gene's germline CDR1 is MRHNA and CDR2 SNTAGT. The CDR3 is made up of 14 amino acids. CDR3 residues: CASSDPGGPDTQYF. The CDR3 bases are TGTGCCAGCAGTGACCCAGGGGGCCCAGATACGCAGTATTTT.

This chain uses TRBV13 with TRBJ2-2, with unresolved D. Germline assignment: CDR1 PRHDT and CDR2 FYEKMQ (reference sequence). The CDR3 has 14 residues. V lost 7 bases and J 1 base, leaving 10 bases between the germline ends. CDR3 protein: CASTFLRNTGELFF. CDR3 coding DNA: TGTGCCAGCACTTTTTTGAGGAACACCGGGGAGCTGTTTTTT. Using reference TRBV13 and TRBJ2-2 for the parts outside the CDR3, the full variable domain is AAGVIQSPRHLIKEKRETATLKCYPIPRHDTVYWYQQGPGQDPQFLISFYEKMQSDKGSIPDRFSAQQFSDYHSELNMSSLELGDSALYFCASTFLRNTGELFFGEGSRLTVL.

Only a few counts were recorded for this clone. The rearrangement links TRBV9 to TRBJ2-1; D ambiguous. Germline V gene lookup returns CDR1 SGDLS and CDR2 YYNGEE. This CDR3 is built from 14 residues. V lost 1 base, J lost 3 bases, and 8 bases lay in between. This chain's CDR3 is CASSVTRNYNEQFF. The CDR3 nucleotides read TGTGCCAGCAGCGTAACCCGAAACTACAATGAGCAGTTCTTC.

This chain links TRBV18 with TRBJ2-3, with TRBD2 matching over 11 bases. V was pared by 4 bases and J by 5 bases, with 8 bases of the junction left unmatched. CDR1 KGHSH and CDR2 LQKENI come from the germline V gene. The CDR3 is 16 residues long. The CDR3 coding sequence is TGTGCCAGCTCACAAATGACTAGCGGGGCGGGAGATACGCAGTATTTT. Translated: CASSQMTSGAGDTQYF.

The sample holds one count of this clone. The rearrangement joins TRBV5-1 to TRBJ1-1, with unresolved D. V was pared by 4 bases and J by 10 bases, with 17 bases between. Germline V gives CDR1 SGHRS, CDR2 YFSETQ. The CDR3 is 13 amino acids. CDR3: CASSLPEVRRAFF. DNA for the CDR3: TGCGCCAGCAGCCTTCCTGAGGTCCGTAGAGCTTTCTTT.

The CDR3 DNA is TGTGCCAGCAGCTTGGCGGGCACAGATACGCAGTATTTT. Residues: CASSLAGTDTQYF. The chain combines TRBV5-5 with TRBJ2-3; the D is unclear. Trimming pared 0 bases from V and 1 base from J, leaving 3 bases between. Germline loops: CDR1 SGHKS, CDR2 YYEKEE (reference sequence). This CDR3 contains 13 residues.

The J gene is TRBJ2-1, the V gene TRBV4-2; TRBD2 matches 7 bases. The CDR3 loop spans 15 amino acids. Germline V CDR1 and CDR2: LGHNA, YNFKEQ. J lost 7 bases, V lost 1 base, and 7 bases had no gene match. The CDR3 region is CASSQGVQRENEQFF. The DNA of the CDR3 is TGTGCCAGCAGCCAAGGAGTCCAGCGGGAAAATGAGCAGTTCTTC.

The count of this clone is one. The chain carries TRBV19 and TRBJ2-1; D gene uncertain. The V end was cut by 4 bases, the J end by 2 bases, with 9 bases between. CDR1 LNHDA and CDR2 SQIVND come from the germline V gene (reference sequence). The length of the CDR3 is 14 residues. In DNA, the CDR3 is TGTGCCAGTAGTAGCGATAGGACCTACAATGAGCAGTTCTTC. Encoded protein: CASSSDRTYNEQFF. The variable domain in full, completed from reference TRBV19 and TRBJ2-1, reads DGGITQSPKYLFRKEGQNVTLSCEQNLNHDAMYWYRQDPGQGLRLIYYSQIVNDFQKGDIAEGYSVSREKKESFPLTVTSAQKNPTAFYLCASSSDRTYNEQFFGPGTRLTVL.

The V call is TRBV7-9, the J call TRBJ2-3, with 7 bases fitting TRBD2. With 1 base clipped from V and 3 bases from J, the junction kept 7 bases outside the gene matches. The CDR3 extends over 16 amino acids. Germline loops: CDR1 SEHNR, CDR2 FQNEAQ (reference sequence). CDR3 loop: CASSLGGGVATDTQYF. CDR3 DNA sequence: TGTGCCAGCAGCTTAGGTGGGGGGGTGGCGACAGATACGCAGTATTTT.

The chain has TRBV11-2 and TRBJ2-3; no clear D gene. Per germline, CDR1 SGHAT and CDR2 FQNNGV. V gave up 2 bases and J gave up 2 bases, with 8 bases separating them. The length of the CDR3 is 14 residues. CDR3 nucleotide sequence: TGTGCCAGCAGCTTAAGCCTCCTCACAGATACGCAGTATTTT. This translates into CASSLSLLTDTQYF.

The sample holds a few counts of this clone. V is TRBV10-1 and J is TRBJ1-2; D uncertain. The V and J ends lost 5 bases and 4 bases respectively, with 8 bases between them. The CDR3 runs to 12 residues. Per germline, CDR1 WNHNN and CDR2 SYGVQD (reference sequence). In DNA, the CDR3 is TGCGCCAGCAGTAATGGTGTCTATGGCTACACCTTC. It translates to CASSNGVYGYTF.

This clone has a handful of counts. The chain carries TRBV6-2 or TRBV6-3 and TRBJ1-5; D uncertain. Germline V gene data show CDR1 as MNHEY and CDR2 as SVGEGT. With 2 bases removed from V and 6 bases from J, the gap between germline ends came to 11 bases. This CDR3 is built from 14 residues. CDR3 loop: CASSYRSRGQPQHF. The CDR3 bases are TGTGCCAGCAGTTACCGGTCTCGGGGTCAGCCCCAGCATTTT.

Only a few counts were recorded for this clone. The chain combines TRBV4-1 with TRBJ1-5; D remains unclear. Germline V gives CDR1 MGHRA, CDR2 YSYEKL. The CDR3 contains 14 residues. V was cut by 2 bases and J by 0 bases, with 5 bases left in between. In DNA form, the CDR3 reads TGCGCCAGCAGCCAACCACATAGCAATCAGCCCCAGCATTTT. Translating gives CASSQPHSNQPQHF.

The V and J genes are TRBV4-1 and TRBJ1-3, with D uncertain. Germline V gene data show CDR1 as MGHRA and CDR2 as YSYEKL. The V and J ends lost 1 base and 1 base respectively, with 8 bases between them. The CDR3 is 15 amino acids. The CDR3 DNA follows: TGCGCCAGCAGCCAAGTGAGAGGGTCTGGAAACACCATATATTTT. Amino acid sequence: CASSQVRGSGNTIYF.

The chain links TRBV3-1 (or the pseudogene TRBV3-2) to TRBJ2-5; the D gene is possibly TRBD2 (5 bases). The germline V gene has CDR1 LGHDT and CDR2 YNNKEL (reference sequence). This CDR3 region has 15 residues. V was cut by 1 base and J by 4 bases, with 13 bases left in between. The CDR3 DNA sequence: TGTGCCAGCAGCCAAGTGAGGGTAGCTCGAGAGACCCAGTACTTC. It translates to CASSQVRVARETQYF.

This rearrangement joins TRBV10-3 to TRBJ2-6, with 7 nucleotides matching TRBD1. The germline V gene encodes CDR1 ENHRY and CDR2 SYGVKD. V was clipped by 3 bases and J by 2 bases; unmatched bases: 7. The CDR3 is 17 residues long. CDR3 sequence reads: CAISDHKGTAGANVLTF. CDR3 nucleotide sequence: TGTGCCATCAGTGACCATAAAGGGACAGCTGGGGCCAACGTCCTGACTTTC.

The J gene is TRBJ1-6, the V gene TRBV4-1; 7 nucleotides match TRBD1. V lost 1 base and J lost 10; bases outside the gene matches: 16. This CDR3 is 18 amino acids long. Germline lookup yields CDR1 MGHRA and CDR2 YSYEKL. CDR3 sequence reads: CASSQVFPSAGGRSPLHF. The CDR3 DNA follows: TGCGCCAGCAGCCAAGTCTTCCCCTCCGCAGGGGGGCGGTCACCCCTCCACTTT.

The genes are TRBV9 and TRBJ1-1; 8 bases fit TRBD1. The CDR3 runs 15 residues. V shed 0 bases and J 6 bases; nucleotides not matched to a gene: 7. Germline-derived CDR1 and CDR2 are SGDLS and YYNGEE. For the CDR3, the DNA is TGTGCCAGCAGCGTAGGACAGGGGATCGGGGCTGAAGCTTTCTTT. Translating it yields CASSVGQGIGAEAFF.

The chain uses TRBV18 and TRBJ2-7; no definite D call. Germline CDR1 reads KGHSH; CDR2 reads LQKENI. The CDR3 length is 12 residues. V lost 3 bases and J 5 bases, leaving 8 bases between the germline ends. Here the CDR3 reads CASSPDWNEQYF. In DNA, the CDR3 is TGTGCCAGCTCACCTGACTGGAACGAGCAGTACTTC.